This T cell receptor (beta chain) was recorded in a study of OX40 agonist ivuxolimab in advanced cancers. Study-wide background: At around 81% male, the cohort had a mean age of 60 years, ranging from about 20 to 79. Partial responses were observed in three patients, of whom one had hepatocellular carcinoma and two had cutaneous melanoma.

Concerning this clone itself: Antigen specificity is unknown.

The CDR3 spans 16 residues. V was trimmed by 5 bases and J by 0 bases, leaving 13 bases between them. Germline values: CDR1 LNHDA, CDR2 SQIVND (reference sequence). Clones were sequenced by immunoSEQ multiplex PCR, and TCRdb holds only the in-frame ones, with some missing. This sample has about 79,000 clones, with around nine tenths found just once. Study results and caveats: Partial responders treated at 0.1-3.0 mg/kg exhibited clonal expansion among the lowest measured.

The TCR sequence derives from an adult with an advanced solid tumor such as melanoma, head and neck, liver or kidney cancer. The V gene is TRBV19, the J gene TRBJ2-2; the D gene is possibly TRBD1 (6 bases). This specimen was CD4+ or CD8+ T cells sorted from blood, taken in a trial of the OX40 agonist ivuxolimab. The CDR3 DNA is TGTGCCAGTAGTCCCTGGGGACACCCGAACACCGGGGAGCTGTTTTTT. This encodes CASSPWGHPNTGELFF.